This TCR beta chain was sequenced during a study of shared clonotypes between healthy human individuals. General study findings and limits: Larger richness was generally estimated for naive than memory subsets.

The naive CD8 population came from CD45RO-negative cells selected for CCR7, without terminally differentiated effector memory CD45RA+ cells. As concerns this clone: Its specificity is unknown.

From germline, CDR1 is SGHVS and CDR2 FQNEAQ. The CDR3 loop spans 16 amino acids. The V and J ends lost 0 bases and 2 bases respectively, with 14 bases between them. The material for each subset, its genomic DNA, was split evenly across several immunoSEQ plates. Replicate PCRs from sorted subsets contained 200 ng DNA, which is approximately 30,000 T cell genomes. TCRdb's table, derived via immunoSEQ multiplex PCR, lists solely in-frame clones and lacks some. Here the sample spans roughly 810,000 clones, about 97% being singletons. The source material was naive CD8+ T cells sorted from blood. This clonotype was sampled from a man aged 25 to 40 in good health. The chain joins TRBV7-8 to TRBJ2-7, with D unclear. The CDR3 here is CASSLAGRRIPYEQYF. The CDR3 DNA reads TGTGCCAGCAGCTTAGCGGGCAGGCGAATTCCCTACGAGCAGTACTTC. Full variable domain (outside the CDR3, taken from reference TRBV7-8 and TRBJ2-7): GAGVSQSPRYKVAKRGQDVALRCDPISGHVSLFWYQQALGQGPEFLTYFQNEAQLDKSGLPSDRFFAERPEGSVSTLKIQRTQQEDSAVYLCASSLAGRRIPYEQYFGPGTRLTVT.